The present T cell receptor beta chain was sequenced within a study of blood T cell repertoires in COVID-19 (TCRdb year 2020). About the investigation overall: Samples from collaborators originated in the United States, Italy and Spain and spanned both the acute and convalescent phases of COVID-19. The samples were drawn from the first 160 participants of the ongoing ImmuneRACE study and from 1,200 or so subjects provided by 6 global collaborators. The dataset comprised deeply sampled blood TCRbeta repertoires from subjects exposed to, actively infected with, or recovered from COVID-19. Where available, HLA class I and class II types were taken from metadata supplied by the sample provider and were not determined by assay-based typing. The prospective study material was composed of cDNA or gDNA derived from T cells, B-cell-depleted T cells, or PBMCs. A de-identified subject ID, COVID-19 status, age in years and sex were almost always included in the sample metadata. The repertoires were released in a freely available public database meant as a resource for research on the immune response to SARS-CoV-2. The full study reports these points: The quantity of clinical and demographic metadata differed by source and by participant and was supplied without curation.

Each collaborating institution followed its own protocols to collect whole blood in K2EDTA tubes. For TCRbeta analysis, collaborator samples were shipped as frozen whole blood, as isolated PBMCs, or as DNA extracted from either sample type. Relative to germline, V is 7 bases shorter and J is 8 bases shorter, with 20 bases between their ends. In the germline V gene, CDR1 corresponds to MGHRA and CDR2 to YSYEKL. Including cysteine and phenylalanine, the CDR3 has 14 amino acids. The CDR3 DNA has 42 bases and is translated from base 1. TCRbeta CDR3 regions were amplified from genomic DNA using the immunoSEQ Assay, a bias-controlled multiplex PCR. The authors processed their data as follows. Within the assay, amplification of reference gene primers was used to estimate how many nucleated cells each sample contained. Sequence reads were collapsed and filtered to measure the absolute abundance of every unique TCRbeta CDR3 rearrangement. Productive Simpson clonality was computed per sample as the square root of Simpson's diversity index over productive rearrangements. Not all clones reach the TCRdb copy of this immuneACCESS table, which keeps in-frame sequences only. Checked studies attribute under half of the gap to unresolved V genes and leave the rest unexplained. The DNA was the basis for D and trimming; V, J and clone size are from that table. The sample table contains about 80,000 clones; only one count was recorded for 91% of them. The top ten constitute under 2.5% of the sample.

Concerning this clone itself: No antigen is known for it. Per-base quality was not reported, and no clone a single base away is much larger than it.

Sequenced sample: peripheral blood. This TCR was sampled from a woman aged 45-60 years in a cohort sampled during active COVID-19. The receptor chain draws on TRBV4-1 and TRBJ1-2, with TRBD1 perhaps the D gene, on 5 matching bases. The bases are TGCGCCAGCACCCCAACGGGGGAAATCAGGGGCTACACCTTC. Translated, this gives CASTPTGEIRGYTF.